This T cell receptor beta chain was recovered during a study of cytomegalovirus exposure and HLA in healthy donors (dated by TCRdb to 2016 to 2017). With regard to the full study: In an earlier analysis of under 750 of the donors, roughly 300 Gb of sequence data and approximately 120 million unique TCR beta sequences from 150 million to 200 million T cells were reported. Approximately 300 gigabases of sequencing data and around 80 million unique TCR sequences made up an early release that covered 640 HLA-typed donors. Of the roughly 400 genotyped donors, 81% were placed in the genetic ancestry cluster associated with self-reported Caucasian donors. The study aimed to test whether cataloging public T cell receptors could reveal signatures of past pathogen exposure. The study profiled the T cell repertoires of hundreds of subjects by immunosequencing and related them to cytomegalovirus serostatus. In addition to the first cohort of about 650 subjects, a separate validation cohort of some 120 different subjects was used. High-throughput TCR immunosequencing, statistical association of individual TCRs with disease status, and machine learning were combined to predict cytomegalovirus infection status. In a later analysis, previously published TCR beta repertoires from about 670 donors were re-analyzed and high-resolution HLA genotyping was added so that TCR occurrence patterns could be studied. Rather than using new phenotypic data, the later analysis identified candidate immune exposures from TCR beta sequences and from how often those sequences occurred across donors. An earlier analysis of 587 of the donors used high-throughput TCR beta sequencing to judge whether each TCR beta V gene segment behaved as functional or pseudogenic. Alongside the repertoire data, information on donor age, sex, ethnicity and CMV serostatus was compiled. Genome-wide SNP genotypes for about 55% of the roughly 670 donors were used in a later genetic analysis, which treated that subset as a discovery cohort. Every discovery cohort repertoire had been produced on one sequencing platform. Class I and class II HLA loci were covered by the typing at four-digit resolution. Typing coverage varied by locus: roughly 620-640 donors for A, B, C, DRB1 and DQB1; 500 to 550 for DQA1; about 590 for DPA1; roughly 450 for DPB1. Five DR-DQ haplotypes were treated as single units for association and clustering because of strong linkage in the cohort. Across 398 genotyped donors of the cohort, an average of approximately 220,000 unique TCR beta nucleotide sequences per donor were sequenced, and roughly 20% of those sequences were non-productive.

CDR1 and CDR2 (MNHNS, SASEGT) derive from the germline V gene. The cysteine opens and the phenylalanine closes a CDR3 of 14 amino acids. Only CDR3 DNA is held: 42 bases, read in frame from base 1. V drops 0 bases and J drops 4 bases, leaving 8 bases in between. Results and caveats for the whole study, not just this receptor: The sequencing pipeline was judged likely to have produced a cluster of highly shared sequence variants as a technical artifact. In a later genetic analysis, fewer N-insertions in productive TCRs were reported among donors in an Asian-associated ancestry cluster than the approximately 630-donor mean. In vitro tests confirmed that a few of the cytomegalovirus-associated TCR beta chains recognize cytomegalovirus antigens. Because HLA typing was unavailable for some donors at each locus, only the typed subset was used in association tests. The study listed 150 to 200 TCR beta chains as associated with cytomegalovirus. In a later genetic analysis, a missense DCLRE1C variant was associated with V-gene and J-gene trimming of TCR beta chains, and the association was replicated in an independent cohort. While some public TCRs were present in many individuals, most TCR sequences turned up only very rarely across donors. A later analysis found that most CMV-associated TCR beta chains appeared HLA-restricted, with HLA associations seemingly driven largely by CMV exposure. A later analysis reported that several top co-occurrence clusters appeared linked to parvovirus B19, influenza, CMV and Epstein-Barr virus. In a later analysis, HLA-associated TCR beta chains were found to be more clonally expanded and to have lower generation probabilities than equally common non-associated chains. An earlier analysis of several hundred of the donors showed that most TCR beta V segments appeared in productive rearrangements either about 87% or about 30% of the time, which broadly matched IMGT annotations. This cohort had only TCR beta chains sequenced, and the lack of alpha or paired-chain data limited which features could be detected. According to the authors, the approach could potentially be generalized to other disease states and immunological phenotypes. Some IMGT-functional V segments, including TRBV6-2 and TRBV6-3, could not be distinguished by the 87-base-pair reads and were therefore excluded. The presence/absence analyses assumed that sequencing depth was roughly uniform across donors, and that assumption may not be true. A further reported finding was that TCR beta sequences accurately predicted the HLA-A and HLA-B alleles for most subjects in the first cohort. Linkage disequilibrium might explain the correlated functional status among segregating V segments, but an unknown experimental factor could not be excluded. The only immune exposure information available for the cohort was CMV serostatus. According to a later analysis, TCR association rates differed among HLA loci, with DRB1 alleles showing the most associated TCRs and HLA-C alleles showing the fewest. In a later analysis, some 18,000 TCR beta sequences were associated with specific HLA alleles at a false discovery rate of 0.05. When HLA alleles, especially DR and DQ, strongly co-occurred, TCR associations were difficult to assign to individual alleles. Approximately 18 rarely observed V segments, including chromosome 9 orphons, were excluded from the earlier analysis of approximately 500 of the donors because counts were too low. Cytomegalovirus status was reported to be diagnosed by the classifier with high specificity and sensitivity in both the original and validation cohorts.

The receptor library was made with the immunoSEQ multiplex PCR assay. For the multiplex PCR, a mixture combining 60 forward primers for TCR Vbeta segments and 13 reverse primers for TCR Jbeta segments was used. The CDR3 region of rearranged TCR beta genes was amplified from genomic DNA with a multiplex PCR assay. Amplified TCR beta libraries were sequenced as 87-base-pair reads on the Illumina HiSeq System. The authors' pipeline ran thus. In a later analysis, approximately 74 million unique TCR beta chains were counted across the roughly 610 repertoires, and about 9.9 million of these chains were shared by at least two donors. A nearest-neighbor algorithm error-corrected the raw reads and collapsed the reads into unique sequences, merging closely related sequences to remove PCR and sequencing errors. Alignment of CDR3 sequences to IMGT reference sequences was used to assign V, D and J gene segments. Each retained sequence needed at least a six-nucleotide match to both a V gene segment and a J gene segment. A rearrangement counted as productive if the CDR3 had no stop codons and remained in frame with V and J, and every other rearrangement counted as non-productive. Following IMGT convention, CDR3 was defined as the stretch from the second conserved V-encoded cysteine to the conserved J-encoded phenylalanine. The earlier analysis of 587 of the donors excluded any sequence lacking an unambiguous match to a single V gene segment. In an earlier analysis of about 590 of the donors, a V segment was called functional when productive rearrangements were above 56.7%, and segregating when the standard deviation between donors exceeded 5%. A statistical classification framework was built to diagnose cytomegalovirus status from the catalog of TCR beta chain sequences. In a later analysis, V and J genes were assigned by comparing TCR nucleotide sequences against IMGT/GENE-DB human TR gene sequences. The TCRdist pipeline was used in a later analysis to assign CDR3 sequences and most-parsimonious VDJ recombination scenarios. A later analysis defined each TCR beta chain by its CDR3 amino acid sequence plus V-gene family, and excluded reads lacking a unique V-gene family. As a way to deal with suspected cross-contamination and a sequencing artifact, a later analysis dropped over 550 nucleotide sequences that were highly shared and had low generation probability. A later analysis calculated a clonal expansion index for each public chain from normalized within-repertoire ranks of inferred template counts. A later analysis computed generation probabilities with a VDJ recombination model fitted to out-of-frame rearrangements, and checked the results against IGoR. In a later analysis, hypergeometric tests were used to score TCR-TCR, TCR-HLA and TCR-CMV co-occurrence, with a repertoire-size bias correction applied to TCR pairs. To estimate false discovery rates, a later analysis permuted the HLA or CMV assignments 20 times. In a later analysis, co-occurring TCRs were grouped using DBSCAN, with TCRdist sequence similarity added in when clustering inside HLA-allele-positive subsets. Co-occurrence clustering excluded repertoires with fewer than 30,000 or more than 120,000 public chains, plus five with anomalous nucleotide sharing. TCRdb obtained this table from immuneACCESS and retained in-frame rearrangements with V and J assigned. These tables miss some clones; where compared with another copy, unresolved V genes account for less than half of the shortfall, and the remainder is unexplained. V, J and clone size are those of that table, while D and trimming were read from the DNA. The sample table lists roughly 100,000 clones, roughly 82% of them with a count of one. Jointly, the top ten make up about 6.1% of the sample.

The cohort comprised hundreds of healthy bone marrow donors. At the time of sampling, every cohort member was nominally healthy, though immune exposures that went unrecorded were likely present. The donor tested CMV seropositive, placing the donor among the roughly 300 seropositive members of the cohort. Every donor gave a peripheral blood sample, and the peripheral blood mononuclear cells from that sample were used for TCR beta sequencing. Genomic DNA was extracted from the blood cell samples with the Qiagen DNeasy Blood Extraction Kit. Remarks on this clone: It lacks a known antigen. There are no base qualities to consult, and no much larger clone falls within one base.

What was sequenced was PBMCs. This TCR was sampled from a woman in her forties or fifties in good health and CMV-seropositive. The chain uses TRBV6-1 and TRBJ2-3; TRBD2 might be the D gene, on 5 matching bases. The DNA sequence follows: TGTGCCAGCAGTGAAGCCCCGGGGTCAGATACGCAGTATTTT. This gives the protein CASSEAPGSDTQYF.